This T cell receptor beta chain was observed in a study of blood T cell repertoires in COVID-19. CDR1 is MNHEY and CDR2 is SVGEGT in the germline V gene. The V gene lost 0 bases and the J gene lost 7 bases, with 13 bases spanning the gap. CDR3 length: 15 residues. Method: immunoSEQ multiplex PCR; TCRdb's copy keeps in-frame clones and lacks some. The sample yields 200,000 to 250,000 clones, just under 90% seen once. The clonotype was recovered from a man in his fifties or sixties who had recovered from COVID-19. Sequencing was performed on peripheral blood. The chain links TRBV6-2 or TRBV6-3 to TRBJ1-5, with D possibly TRBD1 on 5 matching bases. CDR3 residues: CASSYSGQGGQPQHF. Written as DNA, the CDR3 is TGTGCCAGCAGTTACTCTGGGCAGGGAGGGCAGCCCCAGCATTTT.